A selection of T cell receptor beta chains follows, all from one sample in a study of HIV-infected patients and healthy controls. TCRdb re-called the 5' RACE reads through MiXCR, storing one row per CDR3 protein. The sample holds 18,000 or so distinct CDR3 sequences; roughly 18% are singletons and the top ten take around 35%. The sample comprised CD8+ T cells from blood. These receptors were collected from a human donor in good health. Each CDR3 is given with its conserved first and last residue. The D gene is left open where the match is weak. Only part of the rows carry a size: once, few, many, or a class if the clone is expanded.

size: few
V: TRBV6-5
length: 18
D: TRBD1
J: TRBJ2-2
CDR3: CASSYSGGVGPNTGELFF
DNA: TGTGCCAGCAGTTACTCAGGGGGCGTGGGGCCGAACACCGGGGAGCTGTTTTTT

size: few
V: TRBV2
length: 14
D: -
J: TRBJ1-3
CDR3: CASSERGVGNTIYF
DNA: TGTGCCAGCAGTGAAAGGGGGGTCGGAAACACCATATATTTT

size: -
V: TRBV2
length: 15
D: -
J: TRBJ1-2
CDR3: CASSSSGTGPPGYTF
DNA: TGTGCCAGCAGTTCTTCCGGAACAGGGCCACCGGGCTACACCTTC

size: -
V: TRBV12-3/TRBV12-4
length: 13
D: TRBD1
J: TRBJ1-1
CDR3: CASSLNRGYEAFF
DNA: TGTGCCAGCAGTTTAAACAGGGGGTATGAAGCTTTCTTT

size: few
V: TRBV6-5
length: 13
D: -
J: TRBJ1-2
CDR3: CASSYSTLYGYTF
DNA: TGTGCCAGCAGTTACTCGACACTCTATGGCTACACCTTC

size: few
V: TRBV9
length: 16
D: -
J: TRBJ1-5
CDR3: CASSVEGEKVNQPQHF
DNA: TGTGCCAGCAGCGTAGAGGGGGAAAAGGTCAATCAGCCCCAGCATTTT

size: -
V: TRBV7-2
length: 15
D: TRBD2
J: TRBJ2-7
CDR3: CASSSSGGAGNEQYF
DNA: TGTGCCAGCAGCTCCAGCGGGGGGGCGGGGAACGAGCAGTACTTC

size: -
V: TRBV3-1
length: 20
D: -
J: TRBJ2-7
CDR3: CASSQDSYRLALGNTYEQYF
DNA: TGTGCCAGCAGCCAAGATTCTTACAGGCTAGCTTTGGGGAATACCTACGAGCAGTACTTC

size: few
V: TRBV9
length: 13
D: TRBD2
J: TRBJ2-1
CDR3: CASSVGLDNEQFF
DNA: TGTGCCAGCAGCGTGGGACTAGACAATGAGCAGTTCTTC

size: many
V: TRBV7-6
length: 13
D: -
J: TRBJ1-1
CDR3: CASSFGVETEAFF
DNA: TGTGCCAGCAGCTTCGGGGTGGAGACTGAAGCTTTCTTT

size: few
V: TRBV12-3/TRBV12-4
length: 17
D: -
J: TRBJ2-5
CDR3: CASSLATGLEIQETQYF
DNA: TGTGCCAGCAGTTTAGCGACAGGACTTGAGATCCAAGAGACCCAGTACTTC

size: -
V: TRBV15
length: 15
D: -
J: TRBJ1-5
CDR3: CATSRDQGSNQPQHF
DNA: TGTGCCACCAGCAGAGATCAGGGTTCTAATCAGCCCCAGCATTTT

size: -
V: TRBV27
length: 13
D: -
J: TRBJ1-5
CDR3: CASSPRQWQPQHF
DNA: TGTGCCAGCAGTCCCCGTCAGTGGCAGCCCCAGCATTTT

size: -
V: TRBV4-2
length: 13
D: TRBD1
J: TRBJ2-7
CDR3: CASSQQGDYEQYF
DNA: TGTGCCAGCAGCCAACAGGGGGACTACGAGCAGTACTTC

size: medium-sized
V: TRBV4-3
length: 13
D: -
J: TRBJ1-1
CDR3: CASSQDRDTEAFF
DNA: TGCGCCAGCAGCCAAGATCGGGACACTGAAGCTTTCTTT

size: many
V: TRBV4-1
length: 15
D: -
J: TRBJ1-6
CDR3: CASSQLTGDNSPLHF
DNA: TGCGCCAGCAGCCAGCTGACGGGAGATAATTCACCCCTCCACTTT

size: -
V: TRBV2
length: 12
D: -
J: TRBJ1-1
CDR3: CASQDIRPEAFF
DNA: TGTGCCAGTCAGGACATTCGGCCTGAAGCTTTCTTT

size: few
V: TRBV4-1
length: 14
D: -
J: TRBJ2-7
CDR3: CASSRGESTYEQYF
DNA: TGCGCCAGCAGCCGTGGGGAAAGTACCTACGAGCAGTACTTC

size: -
V: TRBV19
length: 14
D: -
J: TRBJ2-3
CDR3: CASSIVDSGGTQYF
DNA: TGTGCCAGTAGTATAGTGGACAGTGGCGGTACGCAGTATTTT

size: few
V: TRBV10-3
length: 11
D: -
J: TRBJ1-1
CDR3: CAITDRVEAFF
DNA: TGTGCCATCACCGACAGAGTTGAAGCTTTCTTT

size: -
V: TRBV7-9
length: 12
D: -
J: TRBJ1-3
CDR3: CASSLGGNTIYF
DNA: TGTGCCAGCAGCTTGGGTGGAAACACCATATATTTT

size: -
V: TRBV29-1
length: 13
D: TRBD1
J: TRBJ1-5
CDR3: CSAVTGGEQPQHF
DNA: TGCAGCGCCGTGACAGGGGGCGAACAGCCCCAGCATTTT

size: many
V: TRBV4-1
length: 16
D: TRBD2
J: TRBJ2-5
CDR3: CASSQDRGGSQETQYF
DNA: TGCGCCAGCAGCCAAGATCGGGGGGGCAGCCAAGAGACCCAGTACTTC

size: -
V: TRBV12-3/TRBV12-4
length: 12
D: -
J: TRBJ1-3
CDR3: CASRDPPDTIYF
DNA: TGTGCCAGCAGGGACCCACCGGACACCATATATTTT

size: many
V: TRBV28
length: 13
D: -
J: TRBJ1-1
CDR3: CASSLRGNTEAFF
DNA: TGTGCCAGCAGTTTAAGGGGGAACACTGAAGCTTTCTTT

size: many
V: TRBV7-8
length: 15
D: -
J: TRBJ1-2
CDR3: CASSLGVGPAYGYTF
DNA: TGTGCCAGCAGCTTAGGTGTAGGGCCCGCCTATGGCTACACCTTC

size: -
V: TRBV13
length: 19
D: TRBD1
J: TRBJ1-5
CDR3: CASSLTGGTDDDSNQPQHF
DNA: TGTGCCAGCAGCTTAACAGGGGGCACCGATGACGATAGCAATCAGCCCCAGCATTTT

size: -
V: TRBV19
length: 15
D: -
J: TRBJ1-5
CDR3: CASSLHSGRWQPQHF
DNA: TGTGCCAGTAGTTTACACAGCGGGCGTTGGCAGCCCCAGCATTTT

size: many
V: TRBV15
length: 15
D: TRBD1
J: TRBJ2-2
CDR3: CATSRDRGSTGELFF
DNA: TGTGCCACCAGCAGAGACAGGGGGTCCACCGGGGAGCTGTTTTTT

size: -
V: TRBV6-2/TRBV6-3
length: 14
D: TRBD2
J: TRBJ2-1
CDR3: CASSGLVPYNEQFF
DNA: TGTGCCAGCAGTGGACTAGTGCCCTACAATGAGCAGTTCTTC

size: -
V: TRBV9
length: 19
D: TRBD1
J: TRBJ1-6
CDR3: CASSVEGDRESSYNSPLHF
DNA: TGTGCCAGCAGCGTAGAGGGGGACAGGGAAAGCTCCTATAATTCACCCCTCCACTTT

size: -
V: TRBV12-3/TRBV12-4
length: 11
D: TRBD1
J: TRBJ2-1
CDR3: CASSEGARQFF
DNA: TGTGCCAGCAGTGAGGGGGCGCGGCAGTTCTTC

size: few
V: TRBV7-7
length: 15
D: TRBD2
J: TRBJ2-5
CDR3: CASSSTSGRAETQYF
DNA: TGTGCTAGCAGCTCGACTAGCGGGAGGGCGGAGACCCAGTACTTC

size: few
V: TRBV6-2/TRBV6-3
length: 18
D: -
J: TRBJ1-5
CDR3: CASSYRQPGDPELQPQHF
DNA: TGTGCCAGCAGTTACCGTCAGCCAGGGGATCCGGAACTACAGCCCCAGCATTTT

size: -
V: TRBV27
length: 17
D: -
J: TRBJ2-2
CDR3: CASSLSPFQSSTGELFF
DNA: TGTGCCAGCAGTTTAAGCCCGTTTCAATCGAGCACCGGGGAGCTGTTTTTT

size: -
V: TRBV19
length: 14
D: TRBD1
J: TRBJ1-1
CDR3: CASSISTGGAWAFF
DNA: TGTGCCAGTAGTATCTCAACAGGGGGCGCTTGGGCTTTCTTT

size: many
V: TRBV21-1
length: 18
D: -
J: TRBJ2-3
CDR3: CASSKRFSSGGATDTQYF
DNA: TGTGCCAGCAGCAAAAGGTTCTCTAGCGGGGGAGCCACAGATACGCAGTATTTT

size: -
V: TRBV19
length: 15
D: TRBD1
J: TRBJ1-1
CDR3: CASSILAGGNTEAFF
DNA: TGTGCCAGTAGTATACTAGCAGGGGGGAACACTGAAGCTTTCTTT

size: -
V: TRBV5-5
length: 13
D: TRBD2
J: TRBJ2-1
CDR3: CASSPGLAGPQFF
DNA: TGTGCCAGCAGCCCAGGACTAGCGGGGCCCCAGTTCTTC

size: -
V: TRBV11-2
length: 16
D: -
J: TRBJ2-1
CDR3: CASSLEGALAYNEQFF
DNA: TGTGCCAGCAGCTTAGAAGGGGCGTTAGCCTACAATGAGCAGTTCTTC

size: many
V: TRBV12-3/TRBV12-4
length: 16
D: TRBD1
J: TRBJ2-7
CDR3: CASSWDSPIYSYEQYF
DNA: TGTGCCAGCAGTTGGGACAGCCCTATCTACTCCTACGAGCAGTACTTC

size: few
V: TRBV5-1
length: 14
D: -
J: TRBJ1-1
CDR3: CASSLEQENTEAFF
DNA: TGCGCCAGCAGCTTAGAGCAGGAAAACACTGAAGCTTTCTTT

size: many
V: TRBV7-3
length: 15
D: -
J: TRBJ1-1
CDR3: CASSLIPGGNSEAFF
DNA: TGTGCCAGCAGCTTAATTCCCGGGGGGAACTCTGAAGCTTTCTTT

size: many
V: TRBV20-1
length: 12
D: -
J: TRBJ2-7
CDR3: CSVPARETEQYF
DNA: TGCAGTGTCCCAGCCCGGGAGACCGAGCAGTACTTC

size: few
V: TRBV20-1
length: 14
D: -
J: TRBJ2-7
CDR3: CSASPSNHPYEQYF
DNA: TGCAGTGCTTCCCCGAGCAACCATCCCTACGAGCAGTACTTC

size: -
V: TRBV5-1
length: 18
D: TRBD2
J: TRBJ2-3
CDR3: CASSLPKREGLLKDTQYF
DNA: TGCGCCAGCAGCCTCCCAAAGCGGGAGGGCCTTCTCAAGGATACGCAGTATTTT

size: few
V: TRBV11-2
length: 13
D: -
J: TRBJ2-7
CDR3: CASSPRPYYEQYF
DNA: TGTGCCAGCAGCCCTCGGCCCTACTACGAGCAGTACTTC

size: -
V: TRBV28
length: 14
D: -
J: TRBJ1-4
CDR3: CASSPQGTGEKLFF
DNA: TGTGCCAGCAGTCCACAGGGTACTGGGGAAAAACTGTTTTTT

size: -
V: TRBV19
length: 14
D: TRBD1
J: TRBJ2-2
CDR3: CASSITGGGGELFF
DNA: TGTGCCAGTAGTATTACAGGGGGCGGCGGGGAGCTGTTTTTT

size: few
V: TRBV13
length: 14
D: -
J: TRBJ1-2
CDR3: CASSWTASNYGYTF
DNA: TGTGCCAGCAGCTGGACAGCTTCTAACTATGGCTACACCTTC

size: many
V: TRBV29-1
length: 15
D: -
J: TRBJ1-4
CDR3: CSVEFPASSNEKLFF
DNA: TGCAGCGTTGAATTCCCAGCGTCGTCTAATGAAAAACTGTTTTTT

size: many
V: TRBV10-3
length: 11
D: -
J: TRBJ1-1
CDR3: CAISVGSEAFF
DNA: TGTGCCATCAGTGTTGGGTCGGAAGCTTTCTTT

size: few
V: TRBV21-1
length: 19
D: -
J: TRBJ2-5
CDR3: CASSNYDDRGPMNQETQYF
DNA: TGTGCCAGCAGCAATTATGATGACAGGGGCCCAATGAACCAAGAGACCCAGTACTTC

size: many
V: TRBV4-3
length: 20
D: TRBD2
J: TRBJ2-1
CDR3: CASSQEREGLAGGFGNEQFF
DNA: TGCGCCAGCAGCCAAGAAAGAGAGGGACTAGCGGGGGGATTCGGGAATGAGCAGTTCTTC

size: few
V: TRBV7-2
length: 18
D: TRBD1
J: TRBJ1-2
CDR3: CASSPIGADRGRPSGYTF
DNA: TGTGCCAGCAGCCCCATTGGGGCGGACAGGGGGCGCCCCTCTGGCTACACCTTC